Listed here is a single TCR beta chain. This clonotype was observed at least ten times. What this receptor recognizes is not known. The input lacks base qualities; no much larger clone sits a single base away. The sample's time point label, decoded: longitudinal time-point 3. Libraries from unsorted PBMCs were made from 2 million PBMCs kept in RNAlater at -80 degrees C until RNA extraction. Peripheral blood was subjected to Ficoll-Hypaque density gradient centrifugation to isolate PBMCs, which were then cryopreserved in liquid nitrogen. cDNA synthesis used template-switch 5'RACE with a primer carrying a 10-nucleotide random unique molecular identifier tagging each TCR transcript. Every sequencing run covered 15-18 subjects and yielded more than 180 million TCR-beta sequences. The RNeasy kit was used for extraction of total RNA. TCR-beta VDJ regions were amplified with primers for the TCR constant region and the 5'RACE anchor, using the KAPA Real-time Library Amplification kit. A first PCR added sample indexes and Illumina adaptors, and a second PCR then raised library yield. After purification with Ampure beads, the TCR product of roughly 650 bp was size-selected on a 2% E-gel SizeSelection system. Library quality was checked on a Bioanalyzer, concentration was measured with Qubit, and libraries were quantified with the Kapa Library Quantification kit before pooling. An Illumina HiSeq 2500 was used to sequence the libraries paired-end at 2 x 150 bp. To increase sequence diversity, about 23-30% phiX was spiked into each library pool. The authors' pipeline ran thus. Quality-filtered reads were processed with the UMI-based MiGEC pipeline, which removed over 80% of raw TCR sequences during error correction. IMGT germline references were used for alignment of VDJ genes, and clonotypes were defined by a unique CDR3 amino acid sequence together with V-J genes. Clonal expansion, Shannon diversity, and CDR3 relatedness (CalcPairwiseDistances, ClusterSamples) were evaluated with VDJtools, and phylogenetic trees were built with CLCbio workbench. Expanded clones were defined as having at least 8 unique UMIs, based on coefficient-of-variation modelling across technical triplicates. TCRdb reprocessed the public reads (quality trimming at Q25 with fastp, clone calling with MiXCR) and kept in-frame beta chains. Entries that share a CDR3 protein sequence are merged under the most common genes and DNA. What appears here as the V and J calls and clone size reflects TCRdb's work, not the paper's. The sample has about 99,000 distinct CDR3 sequences on record, roughly 10% of them singletons. The ten largest clones take up under 4% of the sample.

From V the trimming removes 1 base and from J it removes 1 base, while the gene matches leave 6 bases of the junction unaccounted for. Measured from the cysteine to the phenylalanine, the CDR3 is 15 residues long. Kept here is only the CDR3 DNA, which spans 45 bases and is read in frame from base 1. CDR1 and CDR2 are drawn from the germline V gene (reference sequence): DFQATT, SNEGSKA. The sample comes from a study of neurological immune-mediated disorders (dated by TCRdb to between 2018 and 2021). Some background on the complete study: Peripheral blood TCR-beta repertoires from HTLV-I-associated myelopathy (HAM/TSP) patients, multiple sclerosis patients and healthy controls were compared by UMI-based sequencing. The cohort included 68 subjects: approximately 15 with HAM/TSP, some 34 with multiple sclerosis, and 20 healthy controls. The roughly 110 TCR-beta libraries included longitudinal samples, technical triplicates and paired sorted CD4+ and CD8+ T-cell subsets alongside PBMC samples. Longitudinal HAM/TSP and healthy donors had 3 time-points each (about 3-40 month intervals).

Here is what the overall study found, with its caveats: TCR clonal expansion was highest in HAM/TSP patients and lowest in MS patients, with MS patients falling below even healthy controls. No identical CDR3 amino acid sequences were shared among expanded clones across subjects, suggesting private TCR-beta repertoires in all groups.

The chain joins TRBV20-1 to TRBJ2-7, with 8 bases in between that match TRBD1. Sample: PBMCs. This clonotype originated in a female donor with HTLV-1-associated myelopathy (HAM/TSP). This receptor carries the CDR3 CSARVGYRGSYEQYF. The DNA sequence is TGCAGTGCTAGAGTGGGGTACAGGGGGTCCTACGAGCAGTACTTC.